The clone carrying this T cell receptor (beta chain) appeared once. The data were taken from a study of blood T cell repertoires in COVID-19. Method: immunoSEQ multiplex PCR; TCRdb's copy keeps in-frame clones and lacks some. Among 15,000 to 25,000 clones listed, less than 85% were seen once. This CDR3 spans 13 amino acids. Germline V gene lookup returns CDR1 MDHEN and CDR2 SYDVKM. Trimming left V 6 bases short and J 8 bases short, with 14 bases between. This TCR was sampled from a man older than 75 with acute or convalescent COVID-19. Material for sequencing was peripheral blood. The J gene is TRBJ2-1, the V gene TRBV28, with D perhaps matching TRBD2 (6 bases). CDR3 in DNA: TGTGCCAGCAGCCATCTGACTAGAGATGAGCAGTTCTTC. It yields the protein CASSHLTRDEQFF. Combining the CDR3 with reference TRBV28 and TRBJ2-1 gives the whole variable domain DVKVTQSSRYLVKRTGEKVFLECVQDMDHENMFWYRQDPGLGLRLIYFSYDVKMKEKGDIPEGYSVSREKKERFSLILESASTNQTSMYLCASSHLTRDEQFFGPGTRLTVL.